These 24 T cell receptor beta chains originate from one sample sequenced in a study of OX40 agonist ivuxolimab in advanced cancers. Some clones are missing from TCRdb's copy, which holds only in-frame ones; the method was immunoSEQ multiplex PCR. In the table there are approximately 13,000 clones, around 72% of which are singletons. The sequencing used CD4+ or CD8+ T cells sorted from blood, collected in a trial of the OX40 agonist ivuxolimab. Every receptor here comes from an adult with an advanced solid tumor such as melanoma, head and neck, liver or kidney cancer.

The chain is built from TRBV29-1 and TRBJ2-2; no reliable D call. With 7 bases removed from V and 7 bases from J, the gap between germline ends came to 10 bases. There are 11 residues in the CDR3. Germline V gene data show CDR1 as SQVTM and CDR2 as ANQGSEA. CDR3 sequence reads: CSALVIGELFF. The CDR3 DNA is TGCAGCGCTTTAGTGATCGGGGAGCTGTTTTTT.

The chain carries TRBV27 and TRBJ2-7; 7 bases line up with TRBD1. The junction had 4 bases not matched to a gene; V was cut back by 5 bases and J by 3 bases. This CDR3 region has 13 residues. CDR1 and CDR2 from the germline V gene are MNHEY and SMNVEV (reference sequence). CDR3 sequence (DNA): TGTGCCAGCAGTAGGGGGCTCGGCTACGAGCAGTACTTC. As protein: CASSRGLGYEQYF.

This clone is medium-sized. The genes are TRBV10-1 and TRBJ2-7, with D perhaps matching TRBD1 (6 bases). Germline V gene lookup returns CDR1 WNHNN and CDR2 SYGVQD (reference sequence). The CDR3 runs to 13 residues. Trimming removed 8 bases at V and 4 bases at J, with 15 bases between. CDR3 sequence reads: CASLRDTLYEQYF. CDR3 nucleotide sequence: TGCGCCAGCCTCCGGGACACCCTATACGAGCAGTACTTC.

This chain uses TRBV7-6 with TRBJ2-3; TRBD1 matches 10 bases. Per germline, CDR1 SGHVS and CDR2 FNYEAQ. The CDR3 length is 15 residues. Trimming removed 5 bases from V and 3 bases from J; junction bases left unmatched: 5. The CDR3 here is CASSADRGRTDTQYF. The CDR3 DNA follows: TGTGCCAGCAGCGCCGACAGGGGGCGTACAGATACGCAGTATTTT. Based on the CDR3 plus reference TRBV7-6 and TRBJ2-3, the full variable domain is GAGVSQSPRYKVTKRGQDVALRCDPISGHVSLYWYRQALGQGPEFLTYFNYEAQQDKSGLPNDRFSAERPEGSISTLTIQRTEQRDSAMYRCASSADRGRTDTQYFGPGTRLTVL.

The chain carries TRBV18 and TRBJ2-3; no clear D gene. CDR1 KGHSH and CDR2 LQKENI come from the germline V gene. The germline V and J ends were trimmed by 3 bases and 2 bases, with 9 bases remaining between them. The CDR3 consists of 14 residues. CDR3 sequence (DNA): TGTGCCAGCTCACCTCCGCAGAACACAGATACGCAGTATTTT. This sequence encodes CASSPPQNTDTQYF.

CDR3 DNA sequence: TGTGCCAGCAGCCCAGGTCTCGATCAGCCCCAGCATTTT. It translates to CASSPGLDQPQHF. The chain links TRBV4-2 to TRBJ1-5, with D uncertain. There are 13 residues in the CDR3. CDR1 LGHNA and CDR2 YNFKEQ come from the germline V gene. Deletions cut 4 bases from V and 5 bases from J, with 9 bases between.

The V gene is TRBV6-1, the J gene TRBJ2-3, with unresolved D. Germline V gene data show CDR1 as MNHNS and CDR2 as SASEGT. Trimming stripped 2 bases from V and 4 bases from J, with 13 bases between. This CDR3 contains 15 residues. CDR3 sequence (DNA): TGTGCCAGCAGTGAATCTGCAGGTTCGTCAGATACGCAGTATTTT. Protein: CASSESAGSSDTQYF.

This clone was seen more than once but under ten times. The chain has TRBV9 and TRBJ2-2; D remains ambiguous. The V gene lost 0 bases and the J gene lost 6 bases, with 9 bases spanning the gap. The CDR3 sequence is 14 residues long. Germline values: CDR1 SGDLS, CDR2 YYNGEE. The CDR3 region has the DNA TGTGCCAGCAGCGTAGGTACTTTCGCCGGGGAGCTGTTTTTT. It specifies CASSVGTFAGELFF.

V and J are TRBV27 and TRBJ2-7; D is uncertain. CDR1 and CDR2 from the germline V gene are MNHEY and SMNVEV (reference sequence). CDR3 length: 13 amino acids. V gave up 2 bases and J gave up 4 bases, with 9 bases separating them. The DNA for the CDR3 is TGTGCCAGCAGTTTAGCCCCCCGGTACGAGCAGTACTTC. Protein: CASSLAPRYEQYF.

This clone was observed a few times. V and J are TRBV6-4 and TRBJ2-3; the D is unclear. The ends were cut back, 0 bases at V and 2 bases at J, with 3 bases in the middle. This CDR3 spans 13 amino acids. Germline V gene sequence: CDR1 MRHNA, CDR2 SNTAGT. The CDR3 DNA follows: TGTGCCAGCAGTGACTCGGACACAGATACGCAGTATTTT. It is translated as CASSDSDTDTQYF.

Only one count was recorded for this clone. CDR3 nucleotide sequence: TGCGCCAGCAGCTTGGGACAGGGGAGAAACGAGCAGTACTTC. Translation gives CASSLGQGRNEQYF. The chain couples TRBV5-1 to TRBJ2-7; 8 bases are a match to TRBD1. Unmatched junction bases numbered 4, after V lost 0 bases and J lost 5 bases. CDR1 is SGHRS, CDR2 YFSETQ, per germline. This CDR3 contains 14 residues.

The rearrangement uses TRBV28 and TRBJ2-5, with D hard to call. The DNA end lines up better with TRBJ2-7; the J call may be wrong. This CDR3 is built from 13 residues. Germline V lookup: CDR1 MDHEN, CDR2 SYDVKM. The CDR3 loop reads CASRIPESYEQYF. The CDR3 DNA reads TGTGCCAGCAGGATTCCGGAGAGCTACGAGCAGTACTTC.

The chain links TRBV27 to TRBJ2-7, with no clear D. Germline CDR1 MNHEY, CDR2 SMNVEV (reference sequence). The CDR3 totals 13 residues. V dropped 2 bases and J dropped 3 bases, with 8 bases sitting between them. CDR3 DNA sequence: TGTGCCAGCAGTTTAAGGCTAAACTACGAGCAGTACTTC. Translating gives CASSLRLNYEQYF.

CDR3 sequence reads: CAWSSGTSRYF. The CDR3 DNA sequence: TGTGCCTGGAGCTCCGGGACTAGCAGGTATTTT. This chain uses TRBV30 with TRBJ2-3, with 9 bases fitting TRBD2. The CDR3 loop spans 11 amino acids. J lost 14 bases, V lost 3 bases, and 6 bases had no gene match. CDR1 and CDR2 from the germline V gene are GTSNPN and SVGIG (reference sequence).

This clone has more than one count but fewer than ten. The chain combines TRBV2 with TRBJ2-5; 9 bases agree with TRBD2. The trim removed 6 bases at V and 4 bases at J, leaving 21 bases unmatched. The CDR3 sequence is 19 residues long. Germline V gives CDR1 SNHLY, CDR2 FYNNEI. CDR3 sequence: CASRGGQLRFGGRVETQYF. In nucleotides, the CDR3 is TGTGCCAGCAGGGGGGGACAGCTTCGGTTTGGCGGGAGGGTAGAGACCCAGTACTTC. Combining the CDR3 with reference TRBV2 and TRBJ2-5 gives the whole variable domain EPEVTQTPSHQVTQMGQEVILRCVPISNHLYFYWYRQILGQKVEFLVSFYNNEISEKSEIFDDQFSVERPDGSNFTLKIRSTKLEDSAMYFCASRGGQLRFGGRVETQYFGPGTRLLVL.

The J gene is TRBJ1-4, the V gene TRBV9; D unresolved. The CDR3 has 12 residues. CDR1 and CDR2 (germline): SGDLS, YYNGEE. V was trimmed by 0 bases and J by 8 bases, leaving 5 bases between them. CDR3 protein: CASSVEGEKLFF. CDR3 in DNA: TGTGCCAGCAGCGTAGAAGGGGAAAAACTGTTTTTT.

DNA of the CDR3: TGCAGCGTTGAAGATGTGGACTCCCCAAACTACAATGAGCAGTTCTTC. Its translation: CSVEDVDSPNYNEQFF. The chain has TRBV29-1 and TRBJ2-1, with D possibly TRBD2 on 5 matching bases. The germline V gene has CDR1 SQVTM and CDR2 ANQGSEA. V lost 0 bases and J lost 3, with 15 bases in between. The length of the CDR3 is 16 residues.

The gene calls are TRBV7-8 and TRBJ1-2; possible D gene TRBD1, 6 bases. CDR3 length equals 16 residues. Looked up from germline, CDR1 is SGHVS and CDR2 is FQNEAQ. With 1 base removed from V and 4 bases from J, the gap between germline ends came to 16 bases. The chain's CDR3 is CASSLGSGGSGYGYTF. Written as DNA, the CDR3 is TGTGCCAGCAGCTTAGGGTCGGGGGGCTCTGGCTATGGCTACACCTTC.

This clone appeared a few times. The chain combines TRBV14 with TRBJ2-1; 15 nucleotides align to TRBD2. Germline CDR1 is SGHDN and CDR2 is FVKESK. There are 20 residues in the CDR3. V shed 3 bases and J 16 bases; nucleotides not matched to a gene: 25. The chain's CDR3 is CASSHSIWNAGLAGGHRDFF. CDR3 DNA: TGTGCCAGCAGCCATTCTATATGGAATGCGGGACTAGCGGGAGGACACCGCGATTTCTTC.

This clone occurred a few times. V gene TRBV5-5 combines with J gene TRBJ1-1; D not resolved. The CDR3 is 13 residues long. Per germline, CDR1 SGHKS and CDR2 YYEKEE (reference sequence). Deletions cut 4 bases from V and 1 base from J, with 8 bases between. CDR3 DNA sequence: TGTGCCAGCAGCCTGCCAGGGAACACTGAAGCTTTCTTT. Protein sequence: CASSLPGNTEAFF. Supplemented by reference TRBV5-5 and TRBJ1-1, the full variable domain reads DAGVTQSPTHLIKTRGQQVTLRCSPISGHKSVSWYQQVLGQGPQFIFQYYEKEERGRGNFPDRFSARQFPNYSSELNVNALLLGDSALYLCASSLPGNTEAFFGQGTRLTVV.

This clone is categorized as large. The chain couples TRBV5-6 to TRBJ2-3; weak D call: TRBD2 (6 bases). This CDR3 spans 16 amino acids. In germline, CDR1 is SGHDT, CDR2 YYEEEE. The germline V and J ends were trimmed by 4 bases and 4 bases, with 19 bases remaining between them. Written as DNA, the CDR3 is TGTGCCAGCAGCCCGGTGGATAGCGGACGTCCAGATACGCAGTATTTT. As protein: CASSPVDSGRPDTQYF.

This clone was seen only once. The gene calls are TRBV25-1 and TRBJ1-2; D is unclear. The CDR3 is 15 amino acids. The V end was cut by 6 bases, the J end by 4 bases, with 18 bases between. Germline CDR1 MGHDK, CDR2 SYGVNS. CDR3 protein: CASSHEGSIVYGYTF. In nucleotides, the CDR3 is TGTGCCAGCAGCCATGAAGGAAGCATAGTCTATGGCTACACCTTC.

CDR3 sequence (DNA): TGTGCCTGGAACAGACAGGGGAAAAACATTCAGTACTTC. It codes for CAWNRQGKNIQYF. The V and J genes are TRBV30 and TRBJ2-4; TRBD1 matches 8 bases. Germline lookup yields CDR1 GTSNPN and CDR2 SVGIG (reference sequence). This CDR3 is 13 amino acids long. J lost 4 bases, V lost 4 bases, and 3 bases had no gene match.

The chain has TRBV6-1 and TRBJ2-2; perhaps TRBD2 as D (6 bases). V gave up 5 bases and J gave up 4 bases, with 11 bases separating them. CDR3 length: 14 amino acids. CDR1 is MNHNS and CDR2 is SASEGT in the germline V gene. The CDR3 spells CASSYGRGTGELFF. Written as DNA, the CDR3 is TGTGCCAGCAGTTATGGGCGGGGCACCGGGGAGCTGTTTTTT.